The T cell receptor beta chain under discussion was sequenced for a study of T cells expressing NK-cell markers. In the study overall: Sorted CD3+CD56+NKG2C+, CD3+CD56+NKG2C- and CD3+CD56-NKG2C+ T cells supplied TCR beta repertoires. Sequenced donors, eight in total, included seven who were HCMV-seropositive and one who was seronegative.

By frequency, this clonotype registers medium-sized (0.01 to 0.1%). Its antigen is not known. Reprocessing the 5' RACE reads, TCRdb reports a single entry for every CDR3 protein and omits DNA. In total, the table holds 250,000 to 300,000 distinct CDR3 sequences. This CDR3 contains 15 residues. CDR1 and CDR2 (germline): DFQATT, SNEGSKA (reference sequence). Study-wide results and limits: Dominant NKG2C+ clonotypes were found to form about 1.0-7.5% of CD8+ T cells in about six donors. Whether expanded NKG2C+ T cell clones recognized HCMV stayed uncertain.

The V gene is TRBV20-1, the J gene TRBJ2-3; as DNA is missing, the TRBD1 call by TCRdb cannot be tested. This TCR was sampled from a woman aged 18 to 75 in good health. Specimen: blood T cells: a sorted CD56 or NKG2C T cell subset, CD4+ or CD8+ T cells, or bulk PBMC T cells (not recorded which). The chain's CDR3 is CSARDWTGGAGTQYF.